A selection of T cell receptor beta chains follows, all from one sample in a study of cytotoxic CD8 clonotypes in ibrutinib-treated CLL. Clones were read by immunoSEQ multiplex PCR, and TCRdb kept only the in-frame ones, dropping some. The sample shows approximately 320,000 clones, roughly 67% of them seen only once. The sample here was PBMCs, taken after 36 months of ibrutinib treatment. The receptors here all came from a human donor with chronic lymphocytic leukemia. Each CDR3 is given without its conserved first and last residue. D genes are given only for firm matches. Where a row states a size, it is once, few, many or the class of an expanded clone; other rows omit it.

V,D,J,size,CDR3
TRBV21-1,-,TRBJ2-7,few,ASSKITGTYEQY
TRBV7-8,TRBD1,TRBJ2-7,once,ASSLASDRGRIAYEQY
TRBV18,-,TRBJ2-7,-,ASSRERQTYEQY
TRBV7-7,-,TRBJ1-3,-,ASSLGDGNTIY
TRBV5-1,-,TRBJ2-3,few,ASSSRTSTDTQY
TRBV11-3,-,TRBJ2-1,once,ASSLGWNEQF
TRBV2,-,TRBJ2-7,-,ASSRNQGFDGNYSYEQY
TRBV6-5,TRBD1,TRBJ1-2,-,ASSYFPGGVAYGYT
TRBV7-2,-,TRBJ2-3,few,ASSWLGVGTQY
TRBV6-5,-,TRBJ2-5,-,ASSGGQETQY
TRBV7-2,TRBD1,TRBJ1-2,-,ASSLGEVRGLGNYGYT
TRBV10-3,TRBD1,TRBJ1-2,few,AISAQGANYGYT
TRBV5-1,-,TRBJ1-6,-,ASTDHSSYNSPLH
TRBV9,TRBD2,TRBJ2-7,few,ASSVGFSGGNEQY
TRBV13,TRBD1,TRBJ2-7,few,ASSIWTGYEQY
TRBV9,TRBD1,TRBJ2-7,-,ASSVGTGTGGSYEQY
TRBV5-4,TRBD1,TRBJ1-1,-,ASSLLQGGTEAF
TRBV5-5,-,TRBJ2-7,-,ASSTSSYEQY
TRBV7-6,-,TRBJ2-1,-,ASSLAENEQF
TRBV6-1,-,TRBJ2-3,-,ASSESVSPDTQY
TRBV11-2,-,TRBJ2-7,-,ASRPGVSWDYEQY
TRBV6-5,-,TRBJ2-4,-,ASSHRAKNIQY
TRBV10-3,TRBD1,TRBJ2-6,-,AISRQGFSGANVLT
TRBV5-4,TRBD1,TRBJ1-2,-,ASSWGQGNYGYT
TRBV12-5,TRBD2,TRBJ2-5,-,ASGSPGRGSETQY
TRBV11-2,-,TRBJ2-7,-,ASSLETGFTYEQY
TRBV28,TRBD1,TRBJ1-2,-,ASSLGQGKPYGYT
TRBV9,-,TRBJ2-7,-,ASSVGAGSYEQY
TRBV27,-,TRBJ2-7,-,ASSFGWGLDYEQY
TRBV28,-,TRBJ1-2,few,ASSLVGGGYT
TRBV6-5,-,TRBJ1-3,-,ASSYFGGPGNTIY
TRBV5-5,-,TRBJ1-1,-,ASSLDRGIGTEAF
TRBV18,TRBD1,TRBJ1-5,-,ASSLIPGQGNQPQH
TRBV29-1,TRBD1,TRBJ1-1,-,SARGLSTEAF
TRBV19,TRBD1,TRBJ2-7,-,ASSIPGQGNHEQY
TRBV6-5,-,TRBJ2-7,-,ASSSPGGKPDEQY
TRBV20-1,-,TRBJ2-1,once,SAPLNEQF
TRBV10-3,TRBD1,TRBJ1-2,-,AISSQGGGYT
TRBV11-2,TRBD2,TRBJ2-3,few,ASSLDLRGSQY
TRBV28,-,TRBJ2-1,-,ASGRGRAREQF
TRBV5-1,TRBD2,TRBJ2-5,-,ASSLELAGGRETQY
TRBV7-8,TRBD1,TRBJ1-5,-,ASSHGTGVLQPQH
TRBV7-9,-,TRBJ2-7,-,ASSSPTKTEYSYEQY
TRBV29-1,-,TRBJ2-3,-,SVGPRVWAVDTQY
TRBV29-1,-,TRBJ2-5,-,SVSPRAQETQY
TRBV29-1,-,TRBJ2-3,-,SVTPRDPTDTQY
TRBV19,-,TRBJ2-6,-,ASRDPSRGGANVLT
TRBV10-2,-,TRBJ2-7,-,ATSRGRFYEQY
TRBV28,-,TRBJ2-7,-,ASTSWDEQY
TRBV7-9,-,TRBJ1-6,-,ASSLARRQDLNSPLH
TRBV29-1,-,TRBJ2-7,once,SVHTFTGLHYEQY
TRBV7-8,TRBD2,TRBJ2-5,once,ASSPGLAGETQY
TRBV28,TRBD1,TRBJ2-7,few,ASSLGQGPYEQY
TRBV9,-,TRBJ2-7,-,ASSVGAGSGDEQY